These 8 T cell receptor beta chains were sequenced from one sample in a study of OX40 agonist ivuxolimab in advanced cancers. Data came from immunoSEQ multiplex PCR; TCRdb stores just in-frame clones and leaves some out. The sample consists of 60,000 to 70,000 clones, around 86% of them appearing once. This specimen consisted of CD4+ or CD8+ T cells sorted from blood, obtained in a trial of the OX40 agonist ivuxolimab. Every receptor here comes from an adult with an advanced solid tumor such as melanoma, head and neck, liver or kidney cancer.

This clone is labeled as medium-sized. The chain employs TRBV19 and TRBJ2-1; either TRBD1 or TRBD2 may fit D (5 bases each). Germline V gene lookup returns CDR1 LNHDA and CDR2 SQIVND (reference sequence). The CDR3 contains 13 residues. V was clipped by 4 bases and J by 8 bases, with 12 bases between them. This CDR3 reads CASSNTLGDEQFF. The DNA of the CDR3 is TGTGCCAGTAGTAACACTCTGGGGGATGAGCAGTTCTTC.

This clone turned up a few times. The chain is built from TRBV7-8 and TRBJ2-7; D is undetermined. Trimming stripped 6 bases from V and 6 bases from J, with 9 bases between. This CDR3 spans 11 amino acids. Germline CDR1 and CDR2: SGHVS and FQNEAQ. The CDR3 nucleotides read TGTGCCAGCAGTCCTCGGGTCGAGCAGTACTTC. This encodes CASSPRVEQYF.

This rearrangement joins TRBV10-1 to TRBJ2-7; TRBD1 might be the D (6 bases). V lost 4 bases to trimming and J lost 2 bases, with 9 bases between them. Per the germline V gene, CDR1 is WNHNN and CDR2 is SYGVQD (reference sequence). The CDR3 consists of 13 residues. The CDR3, as DNA: TGCGCCAGCAGTGCCTCAGGGGCCTACGAGCAGTACTTC. The encoded protein is CASSASGAYEQYF.

The table lists this clone with a few counts. The chain employs TRBV28 and TRBJ2-7; D gene unclear. CDR1 is MDHEN, CDR2 SYDVKM, per germline. Deletions cut 5 bases from V and 4 bases from J, with 6 bases between. The CDR3 is 11 amino acids. CDR3 coding DNA: TGTGCCAGCAGTCGCCGATACGAGCAGTACTTC. Translated: CASSRRYEQYF. Variable domain in full (rest from reference TRBV28 and TRBJ2-7): DVKVTQSSRYLVKRTGEKVFLECVQDMDHENMFWYRQDPGLGLRLIYFSYDVKMKEKGDIPEGYSVSREKKERFSLILESASTNQTSMYLCASSRRYEQYFGPGTRLTVT.

The chain employs TRBV7-8 and TRBJ2-7, with D tentatively TRBD1 or TRBD2 (5 bases each). The CDR3 loop spans 14 amino acids. The germline V and J ends were trimmed by 5 bases and 2 bases, with 13 bases remaining between them. CDR1 and CDR2 from the germline V gene are SGHVS and FQNEAQ. The CDR3 loop reads CASSGRDPAYEQYF. As DNA, the CDR3 is TGTGCCAGCAGCGGCCGGGACCCAGCCTACGAGCAGTACTTC.

The CDR3 DNA reads as TGCAGCGTCGGGAGGCCCTACGAGCAGTACTTC. It codes for CSVGRPYEQYF. This chain links TRBV20-1 with TRBJ2-7; 7 nucleotides agree with TRBD2. Germline CDR1 DFQATT, CDR2 SNEGSKA (reference sequence). The CDR3 has 11 amino acids.

The chain couples TRBV12-2 to TRBJ2-7; the tabulated D call, TRBD1, remains unverified against the DNA. TRBV12-2 is a known pseudogene. This CDR3 has 15 amino acids. The CDR3 sequence is CASRLARRARDEQYF. CDR3 nucleotide sequence: TGTGCAAGTCGCTTAGCGCGCAGGGCTAGGGACGAGCAGTACTTC.

J is TRBJ1-5 and V is TRBV28; D gene ambiguous. V was cut by 1 base and J by 2 bases, with 6 bases left in between. CDR3 length equals 14 residues. The germline gives CDR1 MDHEN, CDR2 SYDVKM. The CDR3: CASSLFVGNQPQHF. The CDR3 DNA reads as TGTGCCAGCAGTTTATTCGTGGGCAATCAGCCCCAGCATTTT.